These 15 T cell receptor beta chains were all obtained from the same sample, sequenced in a study of shared clonotypes between healthy human individuals. Measured with immunoSEQ multiplex PCR; TCRdb has only the in-frame clones, and not every one. The data hold about 1 million clones, with 78% observed a single time. The sample was memory CD4+ T cells from PBMCs. Subset noted: CD45RA-negative fraction. These receptor sequences come from a man in his late teens or twenties in good health. Some clones in this sample may be carry-over from other donors' samples.

CDR3 protein: CASSLGRGSQNIQYF. Written as DNA, the CDR3 is TGTGCCAGCAGCTTAGGGCGGGGGAGTCAAAACATTCAGTACTTC. The gene calls are TRBV7-2 and TRBJ2-4; 7 nucleotides match TRBD2. This CDR3 contains 15 residues. Losses at the gene ends were 1 base for V and 5 bases for J; bases not matched to a gene: 5. Per germline, CDR1 SGHTA and CDR2 FQGNSA.

This clone was observed once. The V and J genes are TRBV7-2 and TRBJ2-2; D is perhaps TRBD2 (5 bases). The germline V gene encodes CDR1 SGHTA and CDR2 FQGNSA. CDR3 length: 15 residues. Trimming stripped 5 bases from V and 7 bases from J, with 17 bases between. CDR3 protein: CASSRFIASVGELFF. Written as DNA, the CDR3 is TGTGCCAGCAGCCGGTTTATAGCGAGCGTCGGGGAGCTGTTTTTT.

A few counts support this clone. This chain uses TRBV7-3 with TRBJ2-2; 10 bases agree with TRBD2. This CDR3 has 17 residues. V shed 5 bases, J shed 5 bases, and the junction held 11 bases outside the gene matches. CDR1 and CDR2 from the germline V gene are SGHTA and FQGTGA. DNA for the CDR3: TGTGCCAGCAGCCCCTTCAGCGGGAGGGCCGGGACCGGGGAGCTGTTTTTT. Its translation is CASSPFSGRAGTGELFF.

The chain carries TRBV5-5 and TRBJ1-2; D possibly corresponds to TRBD1 (6 bases). This CDR3 contains 14 residues. CDR1 is SGHKS and CDR2 is YYEKEE in the germline V gene (reference sequence). V was clipped by 4 bases and J by 3 bases, with 13 bases between them. The DNA for the CDR3 is TGTGCCAGCAGCCAAAGGTGGACAGACTATGGCTACACCTTC. Protein: CASSQRWTDYGYTF.

V and J are TRBV5-1 and TRBJ1-2; D is uncertain. V shed 4 bases and J shed 4 bases, with 17 bases lying between them. CDR1 is SGHRS and CDR2 is YFSETQ in the germline V gene. This CDR3 contains 15 residues. The DNA of the CDR3 is TGCGCCAGCAGCCTGGACCGGACCCCGGCCTATGGCTACACCTTC. Translating it yields CASSLDRTPAYGYTF.

The rearrangement joins TRBV4-1 to TRBJ1-3, with 7 bases matching TRBD1. This CDR3 is 15 amino acids long. J was trimmed by 3 bases and V by 1 base; bases with no gene match: 3. The germline V gene encodes CDR1 MGHRA and CDR2 YSYEKL. CDR3 residues: CASSQANRGGNTIYF. The CDR3 nucleotides read TGCGCCAGCAGCCAAGCCAACAGGGGTGGAAACACCATATATTTT.

The chain combines TRBV6-5 with TRBJ1-5, with D possibly matching TRBD1 (6 bases). The CDR3 consists of 15 residues. Deletions cut 4 bases from V and 0 bases from J, with 10 bases between. Germline CDR1 reads MNHEY; CDR2 reads SVGAGI. The DNA for the CDR3 is TGTGCCAGCAGTTTGTACAGGGATAGCAATCAGCCCCAGCATTTT. Translating it yields CASSLYRDSNQPQHF.

V is TRBV7-9 and J is TRBJ2-1; D gene unclear. Germline V CDR1 and CDR2: SEHNR, FQNEAQ (reference sequence). Trimming shortened V by 6 bases and J by 5 bases, and 17 bases separated the two germline ends. The CDR3 length is 15 residues. The CDR3 DNA sequence: TGTGCCAGCAGTCGCACAGATATCCGGAACAATGAGCAGTTCTTC. Encoded protein: CASSRTDIRNNEQFF.

The chain joins TRBV7-9 to TRBJ2-3; no definite D call. Germline loops: CDR1 SEHNR, CDR2 FQNEAQ (reference sequence). The CDR3 length is 17 residues. The V and J ends lost 5 bases and 0 bases respectively, with 18 bases between them. The CDR3 loop is CASSPPFRLSSTDTQYF. CDR3 bases: TGTGCCAGCAGCCCCCCCTTCCGGCTATCTAGCACAGATACGCAGTATTTT.

The chain has TRBV5-1 and TRBJ2-7, with TRBD2 identical over 11 bases. V trimming: 0 bases; J trimming: 12 bases; junction bases outside the gene matches: 11. CDR1 and CDR2 from the germline V gene are SGHRS and YFSETQ. The CDR3 runs 15 residues. The CDR3 here is CASSLAQTSGTRLYF. CDR3 nucleotide sequence: TGCGCCAGCAGCTTGGCCCAGACTAGCGGGACCCGTTTGTACTTC. Looking up the rest from reference TRBV5-1 and TRBJ2-7 gives the full variable domain: KAGVTQTPRYLIKTRGQQVTLSCSPISGHRSVSWYQQTPGQGLQFLFEYFSETQRNKGNFPGRFSGRQFSNSRSEMNVSTLELGDSALYLCASSLAQTSGTRLYFGPGTRLTVT.

This clone occurred once. The CDR3 sequence is CASSGQGAKDTQYF. CDR3 nucleotide sequence: TGTGCCAGCAGTGGGCAGGGCGCGAAAGATACGCAGTATTTT. The J gene is TRBJ2-3, the V gene TRBV2; maybe TRBD1 (5 bases). The germline CDR1 and CDR2 sequences are SNHLY and FYNNEI. This CDR3 is 14 amino acids long. Deletions cut 4 bases from V and 5 bases from J, with 13 bases between.

The J gene is TRBJ1-5, the V gene TRBV2; no reliable D call. Germline loops: CDR1 SNHLY, CDR2 FYNNEI. V was trimmed by 0 bases and J by 7 bases, leaving 10 bases between them. CDR3 length: 14 residues. The CDR3 is CASSEASWGQPQHF. The CDR3 DNA reads TGTGCCAGCAGTGAAGCGTCCTGGGGACAGCCCCAGCATTTT.

The chain has TRBV14 and TRBJ1-5; the D is unclear. CDR1 SGHDN and CDR2 FVKESK come from the germline V gene. Trimming removed 2 bases at V and 7 bases at J, with 21 bases between. The CDR3 loop spans 17 amino acids. CDR3 amino acids: CASSQWGGGSLTQPQHF. CDR3 nucleotides: TGTGCCAGCAGCCAATGGGGTGGTGGCAGCCTCACCCAGCCCCAGCATTTT.

The gene calls are TRBV5-1 and TRBJ1-2, with D possibly being TRBD1 (5 bases). This CDR3 region has 14 residues. Per germline, CDR1 SGHRS and CDR2 YFSETQ. The germline V and J ends were trimmed by 2 bases and 8 bases, with 16 bases remaining between them. This CDR3 is CASSLDPTGLGYTF. CDR3 DNA: TGCGCCAGCAGCTTAGATCCCACGGGGCTGGGCTACACCTTC.

The rearrangement links TRBV7-7 to TRBJ1-4; D remains ambiguous. The CDR3 totals 13 residues. V shed 2 bases and J shed 8 bases, with 9 bases lying between them. Per germline, CDR1 SSHAT and CDR2 FNYEAQ (reference sequence). The CDR3 DNA reads as TGTGCCAGCAGCTTACGAAACACGGAAAAACTGTTTTTT. Translating gives CASSLRNTEKLFF.